A single sample gave rise to the 13 T cell receptor beta chains below, sequenced in a study of cytomegalovirus exposure and HLA in healthy donors. Primers for the PCR totalled 60 Vbeta and 13 Jbeta. The method was immunoSEQ multiplex PCR; TCRdb's version includes in-frame clones alone and lacks a portion of them. The sample yields around 130,000 clones, around 80% seen once. The sample taken for sequencing was PBMCs. The receptors derive from a boy aged 2 to 10 in good health and CMV-seronegative.

The rearrangement links TRBV2 to TRBJ2-1; TRBD1 is a possible D gene (5 bases). The CDR3 spans 14 residues. Deletions cut 8 bases from V and 3 bases from J, with 14 bases between. Germline CDR1 reads SNHLY; CDR2 reads FYNNEI. The CDR3 DNA reads TGTGCCAGCGATAGCAGGGTAAACTACAATGAGCAGTTCTTC. Translated: CASDSRVNYNEQFF. The complete variable domain, with remaining parts taken from reference TRBV2 and TRBJ2-1, reads EPEVTQTPSHQVTQMGQEVILRCVPISNHLYFYWYRQILGQKVEFLVSFYNNEISEKSEIFDDQFSVERPDGSNFTLKIRSTKLEDSAMYFCASDSRVNYNEQFFGPGTRLTVL.

The chain links TRBV6-4 to TRBJ2-3; D call uncertain. Between the trimmed V and J ends, which lost 2 bases and 1 base, there was a span of 4 bases. Germline V gives CDR1 MRHNA, CDR2 SNTAGT. The CDR3 sequence is 13 residues long. DNA of the CDR3: TGTGCCAGCAGTGACGAGGGCACAGATACGCAGTATTTT. This gives the protein CASSDEGTDTQYF.

The rearrangement uses TRBV11-2 and TRBJ2-2; maybe TRBD1 (6 bases). The length of the CDR3 is 14 residues. Trimming removed 0 bases from V and 7 bases from J, with 9 bases in between. Per the germline V gene, CDR1 is SGHAT and CDR2 is FQNNGV. CDR3 DNA: TGTGCCAGCAGCTTAGATGGGGGCAGCGGGGAGCTGTTTTTT. Amino acid sequence: CASSLDGGSGELFF.

The rearrangement links TRBV29-1 to TRBJ2-5, with 8 bases matching TRBD2. Germline values: CDR1 SQVTM, CDR2 ANQGSEA. This CDR3 has 13 amino acids. V dropped 7 bases and J dropped 4; count of bases not matched to a gene: 8. CDR3 nucleotides: TGCAGCGCCCGGGGGGGGAGGAGAGAGACCCAGTACTTC. This sequence encodes CSARGGRRETQYF.

This clone has more than one count but fewer than ten. The V call is TRBV7-6, the J call TRBJ2-3; a possible D gene is TRBD1 (5 bases). This CDR3 is built from 15 residues. Trimming left V 3 bases short and J 0 bases short, with 10 bases between. CDR1 SGHVS and CDR2 FNYEAQ come from the germline V gene. The CDR3 DNA sequence: TGTGCCAGCAGCTTCCCTGGGGCTAGCACAGATACGCAGTATTTT. This encodes CASSFPGASTDTQYF.

In this sample, this clone turned up once. This chain uses TRBV9 with TRBJ1-3; 11 nucleotides line up with TRBD1. The CDR3 runs 16 residues. CDR1 is SGDLS, CDR2 YYNGEE, per germline. With V trimmed by 3 bases and J by 3 bases, 5 bases remained unmatched. This CDR3 is CASSGGQGANGNTIYF. DNA of the CDR3: TGTGCCAGCAGCGGCGGACAGGGGGCAAATGGAAACACCATATATTTT. Based on the CDR3 plus reference TRBV9 and TRBJ1-3, the full variable domain is DSGVTQTPKHLITATGQRVTLRCSPRSGDLSVYWYQQSLDQGLQFLIQYYNGEERAKGNILERFSAQQFPDLHSELNLSSLELGDSALYFCASSGGQGANGNTIYFGEGSWLTVV.

This clone came up once. The chain links TRBV4-2 to TRBJ2-7, with D possibly being TRBD2 (6 bases). The CDR3 runs 18 residues. V was cut by 2 bases and J by 6 bases, with 26 bases left in between. Germline assignment: CDR1 LGHNA and CDR2 YNFKEQ. The CDR3 region has the DNA TGTGCCAGCAGCCAACTACTGCGGGGCAGAACCTCTTCTCTCGAGCAGTACTTC. Encoded protein: CASSQLLRGRTSSLEQYF.

The chain has TRBV7-9 and TRBJ2-5; 7 bases line up with TRBD1. The germline gives CDR1 SEHNR, CDR2 FQNEAQ (reference sequence). This CDR3 has 18 amino acids. Trimming cost V 4 bases and J 2 bases; bases outside gene matches: 16. As DNA, the CDR3 is TGTGCCAGCAGCTCCCCCCCGCGAGGGGGCCGGGCACAAGAGACCCAGTACTTC. It yields the protein CASSSPPRGGRAQETQYF. Complete variable domain (other parts from reference TRBV7-9 and TRBJ2-5): DTGVSQNPRHKITKRGQNVTFRCDPISEHNRLYWYRQTLGQGPEFLTYFQNEAQLEKSRLLSDRFSAERPKGSFSTLEIQRTEQGDSAMYLCASSSPPRGGRAQETQYFGPGTRLLVL.

This clone was seen a few times. V is TRBV2 and J is TRBJ2-6; TRBD1 matches at 12 bases. The germline V gene encodes CDR1 SNHLY and CDR2 FYNNEI. CDR3 length: 16 residues. Germline trimming cut 9 bases from V and 4 bases from J; bases unmatched to any gene: 7. In DNA form, the CDR3 reads TGTGCCAGGATCCGGGACAGGGGGCTCGGGGCCAACGTCCTGACTTTC. Amino acids: CARIRDRGLGANVLTF.

Only one count was recorded for this clone. The J gene is TRBJ2-7, the V gene TRBV4-1, with 7 bases fitting TRBD1. Trimming took 1 base from V and 6 from J; bases not matched to a gene: 3. The CDR3 totals 13 residues. Germline V gene sequence: CDR1 MGHRA, CDR2 YSYEKL. CDR3 sequence (DNA): TGCGCCAGCAGCCAAGGGACAGGACGCGAGCAGTACTTC. Protein product: CASSQGTGREQYF.

The chain's CDR3 is CASSQDWGDRARDNYGYTF. In nucleotides, the CDR3 is TGCGCCAGCAGCCAAGATTGGGGGGACAGGGCGAGGGATAACTATGGCTACACCTTC. The V call is TRBV4-3, the J call TRBJ1-2, with TRBD1 matching over 9 bases. The CDR3 is 19 amino acids. Germline trimming cut 0 bases from V and 1 base from J; bases unmatched to any gene: 12. Germline V lookup: CDR1 LGHNA, CDR2 YSLEER.

The chain couples TRBV7-9 to TRBJ1-5, with 7 bases aligning to TRBD1. This CDR3 region has 16 residues. The junction had 10 bases not matched to a gene; V was cut back by 1 base and J by 7 bases. Germline V gene sequence: CDR1 SEHNR, CDR2 FQNEAQ (reference sequence). The CDR3 DNA follows: TGTGCCAGCAGCTTAGGGGACAGCAGGGCGGGCCAGCCCCAGCATTTT. Amino acids: CASSLGDSRAGQPQHF.

The genes are TRBV6-6 and TRBJ1-1, with TRBD1 matching 7 bases. Germline V gene data show CDR1 as MNHNY and CDR2 as SVGAGI (reference sequence). The CDR3 covers 15 residues. V dropped 0 bases and J dropped 4; count of bases not matched to a gene: 5. In DNA, the CDR3 is TGTGCCAGCAGTTACTCGACAGGGTTGGGCACTGAAGCTTTCTTT. Translated, it gives CASSYSTGLGTEAFF.